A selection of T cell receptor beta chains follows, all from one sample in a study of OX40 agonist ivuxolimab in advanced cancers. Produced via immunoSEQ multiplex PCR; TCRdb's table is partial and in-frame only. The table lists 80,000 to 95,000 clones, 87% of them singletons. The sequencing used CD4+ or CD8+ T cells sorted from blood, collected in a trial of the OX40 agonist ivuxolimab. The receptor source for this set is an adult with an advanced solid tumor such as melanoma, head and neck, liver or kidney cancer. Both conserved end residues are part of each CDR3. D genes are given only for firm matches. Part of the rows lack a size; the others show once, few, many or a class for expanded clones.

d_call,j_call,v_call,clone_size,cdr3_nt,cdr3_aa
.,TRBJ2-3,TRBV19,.,TGTGCCAGTATTGGGATGTTCACAGATACGCAGTATTTT,CASIGMFTDTQYF
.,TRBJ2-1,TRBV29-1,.,TGCAGCGTTGAAGATCTTCCCCCTTGGAATGAGCAGTTCTTC,CSVEDLPPWNEQFF
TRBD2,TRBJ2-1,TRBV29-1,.,TGCAGCGTTGACGCGGTGGCTAGCGGGAGTGTTTTCTACAATGAGCAGTTCTTC,CSVDAVASGSVFYNEQFF
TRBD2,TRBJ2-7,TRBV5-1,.,TGCGCCAGCAGCTCGCAGCGGGACGGCGAGCAGTACTTC,CASSSQRDGEQYF
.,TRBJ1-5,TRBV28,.,TGTGCCAGCAGCACCCGACGGTACAATCAGCCCCAGCATTTT,CASSTRRYNQPQHF
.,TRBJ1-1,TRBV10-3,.,TGTGCCATCAGTGAACAGGGGAACACTGAAGCTTTCTTT,CAISEQGNTEAFF
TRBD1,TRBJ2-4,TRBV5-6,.,TGTGCCAGCAGTTCGTCCGGGACAGGGGTTGTTCAGTACTTC,CASSSSGTGVVQYF
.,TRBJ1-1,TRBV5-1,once,TGCGCCAGCAGCCCGAACGACAGGTTTGAAGCTTTCTTT,CASSPNDRFEAFF
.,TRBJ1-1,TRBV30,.,TGTGCCTGGAGTGTACCTCGGACAGCTCTGAACACTGAAGCTTTCTTT,CAWSVPRTALNTEAFF
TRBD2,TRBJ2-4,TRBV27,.,TGTGCCAGCAGTTTAGGGCATAGCGGGGGAGCCAAAAACATTCAGTACTTC,CASSLGHSGGAKNIQYF
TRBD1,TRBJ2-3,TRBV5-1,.,TGCGCCACTCAACGGGCCCCGGGACAGGTTCGCACAGATACGCAGTATTTT,CATQRAPGQVRTDTQYF
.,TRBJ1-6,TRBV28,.,TGTGCCAGTATCCCGGGTGGAGTCGATAATTCACCCCTCCACTTT,CASIPGGVDNSPLHF
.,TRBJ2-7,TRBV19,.,TGTGCCAGTAGTAGAGACGGGGCCTACGAGCAGTACTTC,CASSRDGAYEQYF
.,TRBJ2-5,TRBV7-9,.,TGTGCCAGCAGCTTTTTGGGTGAGACCCAGTACTTC,CASSFLGETQYF